The rows below give T cell receptor beta chains drawn from one sample of a study of T cells in localized non-small cell lung cancer. Generated by immunoSEQ multiplex PCR, the TCRdb table keeps only in-frame clones and is missing some. This sample has some 2,900 clones, with 21% found just once. Specimen: normal lung tissue next to the tumor, collected before any cancer treatment. The receptor set was obtained from a woman aged 40-69 years with stage I lung adenocarcinoma. Each CDR3 is given with its conserved first and last residue. The order of the fields is clone size, D gene, V gene, J gene, CDR3 DNA, CDR3 protein. A D gene is named only where the DNA matches it firmly. Size tells how often a clone was seen (once, few, many) or the class of an expanded clone, and some rows leave it out.

clone size: .; D gene: .; V gene: TRBV29-1; J gene: TRBJ2-1; CDR3 DNA: TGCAGCGTTGGACAGGGAGGCTCCTACAATGAGCAGTTCTTC; CDR3 protein: CSVGQGGSYNEQFF
clone size: .; D gene: .; V gene: TRBV6-1; J gene: TRBJ1-3; CDR3 DNA: TGTGCCAGCAGTGAAGCGCTGGGAAGGGGAGGAAACACCATATATTTT; CDR3 protein: CASSEALGRGGNTIYF
clone size: .; D gene: .; V gene: TRBV9; J gene: TRBJ1-5; CDR3 DNA: TGTGCCAGCAGCGGGGGGAACAGCAATCAGCCCCAGCATTTT; CDR3 protein: CASSGGNSNQPQHF
clone size: .; D gene: TRBD1; V gene: TRBV11-3; J gene: TRBJ1-5; CDR3 DNA: TGTGCCAGCAGTTTGACAGGGGGCGATCAGCCCCAGCATTTT; CDR3 protein: CASSLTGGDQPQHF
clone size: medium-sized; D gene: TRBD1; V gene: TRBV6-8; J gene: TRBJ1-5; CDR3 DNA: TGTGCCATCAGTGGGCGGACAGGGGTCAATCAGCCCCAGCATTTT; CDR3 protein: CAISGRTGVNQPQHF
clone size: .; D gene: .; V gene: TRBV9; J gene: TRBJ1-3; CDR3 DNA: TGTGCCAGCAGCGTAGCTCAACAAGGAAACACCATATATTTT; CDR3 protein: CASSVAQQGNTIYF
clone size: .; D gene: .; V gene: TRBV9; J gene: TRBJ2-3; CDR3 DNA: TGTGCCAGCAGCGTAGAGGGCCTAGGGGACACAGATACGCAGTATTTT; CDR3 protein: CASSVEGLGDTDTQYF
clone size: few; D gene: TRBD2; V gene: TRBV6-8; J gene: TRBJ2-1; CDR3 DNA: TGTGCCAGCAGTTACTCGAAAAGCGGGAGGGCCAATGAGCAGTTCTTC; CDR3 protein: CASSYSKSGRANEQFF
clone size: few; D gene: TRBD1; V gene: TRBV28; J gene: TRBJ1-1; CDR3 DNA: TGTGCCAGCAGTTTATTAGGACAGGGTTACACTGAAGCTTTCTTT; CDR3 protein: CASSLLGQGYTEAFF
clone size: .; D gene: .; V gene: TRBV29-1; J gene: TRBJ1-3; CDR3 DNA: TGCAGCGGGCGGGACACAGCGGAGGGAAACACCATATATTTT; CDR3 protein: CSGRDTAEGNTIYF
clone size: .; D gene: .; V gene: TRBV28; J gene: TRBJ1-5; CDR3 DNA: TGTGCCAGCAGCACGACGGGGAACGGTCAGCCCCAGCATTTT; CDR3 protein: CASSTTGNGQPQHF
clone size: .; D gene: .; V gene: TRBV18; J gene: TRBJ1-3; CDR3 DNA: TGTGCCAGCTCACAAGACCCGGGCTCTGGAAACACCATATATTTT; CDR3 protein: CASSQDPGSGNTIYF
clone size: few; D gene: .; V gene: TRBV11-3; J gene: TRBJ2-5; CDR3 DNA: TGTGCCAGCAGCCTAGAGGGGGGAATGAAGACCCAGTACTTC; CDR3 protein: CASSLEGGMKTQYF
clone size: .; D gene: .; V gene: TRBV21-1; J gene: TRBJ1-5; CDR3 DNA: TGTGCCAGCAGCAAACACGGATTGGGGGATCAGCCCCAGCATTTT; CDR3 protein: CASSKHGLGDQPQHF
clone size: .; D gene: TRBD1; V gene: TRBV18; J gene: TRBJ2-6; CDR3 DNA: TGTGCCAGCTCACGTGACAGGGGATTCTCTGGGGCCAACGTCCTGACTTTC; CDR3 protein: CASSRDRGFSGANVLTF
clone size: .; D gene: TRBD1; V gene: TRBV30; J gene: TRBJ2-7; CDR3 DNA: TGTGCCTGGAGTGGGTTCCCCGGGACAGGGGAGCCCCACGAGCAGTACTTC; CDR3 protein: CAWSGFPGTGEPHEQYF
clone size: medium-sized; D gene: .; V gene: TRBV11-3; J gene: TRBJ2-7; CDR3 DNA: TGTGCCAGCAGCTTGGACCATCCCGGGGACGAGCAGTACTTC; CDR3 protein: CASSLDHPGDEQYF
clone size: few; D gene: .; V gene: TRBV5-1; J gene: TRBJ1-2; CDR3 DNA: TGCGCCAGCAGCTTGGAACAGGCACGCTATGGCTACACCTTC; CDR3 protein: CASSLEQARYGYTF
clone size: .; D gene: .; V gene: TRBV7-6; J gene: TRBJ1-4; CDR3 DNA: TGTGCCAGCAGCGTAGGCCAGTCAGTTACCCGGGGTGAAAAACTGTTTTTT; CDR3 protein: CASSVGQSVTRGEKLFF
clone size: .; D gene: .; V gene: TRBV18; J gene: TRBJ2-3; CDR3 DNA: TGTGCCAGCTCACCTACGCCGGGACTCCTCAGCACAGATACGCAGTATTTT; CDR3 protein: CASSPTPGLLSTDTQYF
clone size: .; D gene: .; V gene: TRBV15; J gene: TRBJ1-4; CDR3 DNA: TGTGCCACCAGCAGAGAAGGTACAGGCCTACTTGAAAAACTGTTTTTT; CDR3 protein: CATSREGTGLLEKLFF
clone size: .; D gene: .; V gene: TRBV2; J gene: TRBJ2-7; CDR3 DNA: TGTGCCAGCAGCCTAGAGGGCGCGGACCGCTCCTACGAGCAGTACTTC; CDR3 protein: CASSLEGADRSYEQYF
clone size: .; D gene: TRBD1; V gene: TRBV29-1; J gene: TRBJ1-6; CDR3 DNA: TGCAGCGCCGCGCAGGGGGCAAAGAATTCACCCCTCCACTTT; CDR3 protein: CSAAQGAKNSPLHF
clone size: medium-sized; D gene: .; V gene: TRBV11-3; J gene: TRBJ2-1; CDR3 DNA: TGTGCCAGCAGCTTGCGGACCAGGTCCTATGAGCAGTTCTTC; CDR3 protein: CASSLRTRSYEQFF
clone size: few; D gene: TRBD1; V gene: TRBV19; J gene: TRBJ1-3; CDR3 DNA: TGTGCCAGTACCCCGGACAGGGGGAGCTCTGGAAACACCATATATTTT; CDR3 protein: CASTPDRGSSGNTIYF
clone size: medium-sized; D gene: TRBD1; V gene: TRBV11-3; J gene: TRBJ1-1; CDR3 DNA: TGTGCCAGCAGCCCGGACAGCTCCAGGGGGACTGAAGCTTTCTTT; CDR3 protein: CASSPDSSRGTEAFF
clone size: .; D gene: TRBD1; V gene: TRBV28; J gene: TRBJ2-7; CDR3 DNA: TGTGCCAGCAGACGACAGGGGTTGGCTGTCTACGAGCAGTACTTC; CDR3 protein: CASRRQGLAVYEQYF
clone size: .; D gene: TRBD1; V gene: TRBV18; J gene: TRBJ2-5; CDR3 DNA: TGTGCCAGCTCACCAGCGAGGGGGCTCCAAGAGACCCAGTACTTC; CDR3 protein: CASSPARGLQETQYF
clone size: .; D gene: .; V gene: TRBV14; J gene: TRBJ2-7; CDR3 DNA: TGTGCCAGCAGCCAAGATTCCGAGTACGAGCAGTACTTC; CDR3 protein: CASSQDSEYEQYF
clone size: .; D gene: TRBD1; V gene: TRBV11-3; J gene: TRBJ2-7; CDR3 DNA: TGTGCCAGCAGTCCCCGCCGGGACAGGGCCTCCCCGAGCTCCTACGAGCAGTACTTC; CDR3 protein: CASSPRRDRASPSSYEQYF
clone size: large; D gene: TRBD1; V gene: TRBV28; J gene: TRBJ1-2; CDR3 DNA: TGTGCCACCGCAGGGGGTGAGACAATTAACTATGGCTACACCTTC; CDR3 protein: CATAGGETINYGYTF
clone size: medium-sized; D gene: .; V gene: TRBV6-8; J gene: TRBJ2-2; CDR3 DNA: TGTGCCAGCAGTTATGGTAGGACGCGGGACACCGGGGAGCTGTTTTTT; CDR3 protein: CASSYGRTRDTGELFF
clone size: .; D gene: TRBD1; V gene: TRBV19; J gene: TRBJ1-4; CDR3 DNA: TGTGCCAGTAGTATAGTGGGGACAGGATATGAAAAACTGTTTTTT; CDR3 protein: CASSIVGTGYEKLFF